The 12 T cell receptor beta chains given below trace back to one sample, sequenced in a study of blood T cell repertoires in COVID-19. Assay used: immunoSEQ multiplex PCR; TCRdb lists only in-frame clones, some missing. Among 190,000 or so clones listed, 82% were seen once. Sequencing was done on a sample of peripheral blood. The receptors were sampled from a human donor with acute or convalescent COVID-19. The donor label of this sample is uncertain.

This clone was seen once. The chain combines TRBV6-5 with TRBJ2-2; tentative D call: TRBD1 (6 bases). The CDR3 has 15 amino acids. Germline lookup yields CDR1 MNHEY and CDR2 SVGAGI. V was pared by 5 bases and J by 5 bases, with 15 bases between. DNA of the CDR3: TGTGCCAGCAGTCGGGACACCCGAGGGACCGGGGAGCTGTTTTTT. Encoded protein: CASSRDTRGTGELFF.

The CDR3 DNA sequence: TGTGCCACCAGCCGAGGCGGGTCCAATCAGCCCCAGCATTTT. Amino acids: CATSRGGSNQPQHF. The chain couples TRBV15 to TRBJ1-5; D not certain. Germline CDR1 reads LNHNV; CDR2 reads YYDKDF (reference sequence). The CDR3 runs to 14 residues. V lost 5 bases and J 3 bases, leaving 11 bases between the germline ends.

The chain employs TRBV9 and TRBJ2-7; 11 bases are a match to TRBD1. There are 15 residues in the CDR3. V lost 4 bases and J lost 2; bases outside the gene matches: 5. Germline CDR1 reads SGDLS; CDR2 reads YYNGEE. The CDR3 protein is CASSPTGQGAYEQYF. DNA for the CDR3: TGTGCCAGCAGCCCCACGGGACAGGGGGCCTACGAGCAGTACTTC.

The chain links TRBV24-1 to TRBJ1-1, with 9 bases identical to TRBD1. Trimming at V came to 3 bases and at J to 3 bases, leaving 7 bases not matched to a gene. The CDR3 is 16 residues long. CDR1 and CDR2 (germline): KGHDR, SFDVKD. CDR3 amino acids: CATSDPRDREDTEAFF. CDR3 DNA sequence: TGTGCCACCAGTGATCCACGGGACAGGGAGGACACTGAAGCTTTCTTT.

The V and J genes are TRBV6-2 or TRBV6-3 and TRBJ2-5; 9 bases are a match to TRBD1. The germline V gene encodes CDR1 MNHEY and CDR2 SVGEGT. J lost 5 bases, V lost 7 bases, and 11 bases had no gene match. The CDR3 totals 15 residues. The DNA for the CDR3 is TGTGCCAGCACCCCTTGGACAGGGGTGTCGGAGACCCAGTACTTC. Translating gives CASTPWTGVSETQYF.

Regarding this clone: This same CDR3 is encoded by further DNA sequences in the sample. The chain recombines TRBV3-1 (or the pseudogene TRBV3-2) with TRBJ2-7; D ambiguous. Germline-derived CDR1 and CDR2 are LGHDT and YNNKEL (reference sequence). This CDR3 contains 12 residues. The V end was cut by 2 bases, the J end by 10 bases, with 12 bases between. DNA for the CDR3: TGTGCCAGCAGCCAACGACCTGGAGAACAGTACTTC. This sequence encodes CASSQRPGEQYF.

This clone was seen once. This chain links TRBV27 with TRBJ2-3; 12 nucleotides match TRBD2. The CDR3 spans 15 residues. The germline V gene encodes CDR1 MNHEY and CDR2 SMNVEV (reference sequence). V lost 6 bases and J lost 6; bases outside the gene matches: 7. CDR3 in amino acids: CASRHRLAGADTQYF. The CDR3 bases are TGTGCCAGCAGGCATAGACTAGCGGGAGCGGATACGCAGTATTTT.

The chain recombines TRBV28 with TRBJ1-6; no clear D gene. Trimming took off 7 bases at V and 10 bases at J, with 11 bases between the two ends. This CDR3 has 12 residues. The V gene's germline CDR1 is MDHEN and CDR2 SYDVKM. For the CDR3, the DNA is TGTGCCAGCACGACATCGGTCTCACCCCTCCACTTT. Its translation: CASTTSVSPLHF.

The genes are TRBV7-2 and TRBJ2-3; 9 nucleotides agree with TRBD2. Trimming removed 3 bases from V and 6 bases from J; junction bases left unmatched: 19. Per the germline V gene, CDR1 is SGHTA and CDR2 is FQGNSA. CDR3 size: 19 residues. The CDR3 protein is CASSLRRGIKREESDTQYF. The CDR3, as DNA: TGTGCCAGCAGCTTGAGGAGGGGAATTAAGCGGGAGGAGTCTGATACGCAGTATTTT.

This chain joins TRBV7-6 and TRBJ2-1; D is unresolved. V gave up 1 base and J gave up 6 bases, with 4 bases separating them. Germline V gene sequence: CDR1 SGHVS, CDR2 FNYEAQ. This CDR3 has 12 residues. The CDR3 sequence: CASSLELNEQFF. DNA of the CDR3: TGTGCCAGCAGCTTAGAACTCAATGAGCAGTTCTTC.

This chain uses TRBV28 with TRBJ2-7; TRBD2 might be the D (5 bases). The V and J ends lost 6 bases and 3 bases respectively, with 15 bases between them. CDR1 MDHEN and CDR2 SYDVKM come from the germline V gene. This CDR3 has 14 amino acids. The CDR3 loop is CASRPGGVGYEQYF. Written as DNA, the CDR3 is TGTGCCAGCAGGCCTGGAGGAGTTGGCTACGAGCAGTACTTC.

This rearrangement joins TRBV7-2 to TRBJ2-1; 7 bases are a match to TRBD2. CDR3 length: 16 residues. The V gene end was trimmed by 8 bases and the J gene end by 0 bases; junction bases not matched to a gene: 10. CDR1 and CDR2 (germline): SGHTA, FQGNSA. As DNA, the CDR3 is TGTGCCAGCCTTCTAAGGGGCGGGAGCTCCTACAATGAGCAGTTCTTC. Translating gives CASLLRGGSSYNEQFF.